This T cell receptor (beta chain) was documented in a study of cytomegalovirus exposure and HLA in healthy donors. The primer mix had 60 Vbeta and 13 Jbeta primers. The assay was immunoSEQ multiplex PCR, and TCRdb's table has in-frame clones only and misses some. This repertoire shows roughly 100,000 clones, around 80% found once; its top ten account for about 6.9%. Study-wide results and limits: Within an earlier analysis, most TCR beta V segments proved productive either about 90% or about 30% of the time.

This clone was found once. The antigen remains undetermined. The V gene lost 4 bases and the J gene lost 6 bases, with 13 bases spanning the gap. The V gene's germline CDR1 is LGHNA and CDR2 YSLEER. CDR3 length: 14 residues. This chain joins TRBV4-3 and TRBJ1-5; tentatively, D is TRBD1 (5 bases). Material for sequencing was PBMCs. This TCR was recovered from a man in his thirties or forties in good health and CMV-seropositive. The chain's CDR3 is CASSRQGVGQPQHF. The CDR3 nucleotides are TGCGCCAGCAGCCGACAAGGGGTAGGTCAGCCCCAGCATTTT.